The next 9 T cell receptor beta chains were all read from a single sample in a study of naive and memory T cell subsets. Notes on the study in general: Possibly reflecting memory cells re-expressing CD45RA, a few larger clonotypes occurred in naive repertoires, especially CD8.

These receptors have no identified antigens. Both TRBC1 and TRBC2 were covered by a beta constant-region primer of two equimolar oligonucleotides. Nested alpha and beta constant-region primers with the SP2 primer drove four PCR rounds on ligated cDNA. In TCRdb, the UMI-ligation and nested PCR reads were re-called with MiXCR into one record per CDR3 protein. The sample carries about 160,000 distinct CDR3 sequences, 22% recorded once. The sequenced sample consisted of naive CD4+ T cells from blood. These TCRs come from a human donor in good health.

This clonotype showed up just a few times. The chain combines TRBV28 with TRBJ1-4; D remains ambiguous. CDR3 size: 16 residues. V gave up 4 bases and J gave up 0 bases, with 12 bases separating them. Germline V gives CDR1 MDHEN, CDR2 SYDVKM. The CDR3 spells CASSSPEAATNEKLFF. The DNA for the CDR3 is TGTGCCAGCAGTTCACCCGAGGCAGCAACTAATGAAAAACTGTTTTTT.

The chain has TRBV6-5 and TRBJ2-7; no clear D. There are 15 residues in the CDR3. V shed 2 bases and J shed 2 bases, with 13 bases lying between them. The germline V gene encodes CDR1 MNHEY and CDR2 SVGAGI. The CDR3 loop reads CASSYPGVPTYEQYF. The CDR3 DNA is TGTGCCAGCAGTTACCCAGGAGTTCCTACCTACGAGCAGTACTTC.

This clonotype appeared a few times. V gene TRBV12-3 or TRBV12-4 combines with J gene TRBJ1-2, with unresolved D. CDR3 length equals 13 residues. Trimming removed 6 bases at V and 8 bases at J, with 16 bases between. DNA of the CDR3: TGTGCCAGCAGAAAACAAAGCGAAGGCGGCTACACCTTC. Its protein product is CASRKQSEGGYTF.

The chain uses TRBV5-1 and TRBJ1-1; the match to TRBD1 covers 7 bases. The trim removed 0 bases at V and 0 bases at J, leaving 2 bases unmatched. The CDR3 spans 15 residues. Per the germline V gene, CDR1 is SGHRS and CDR2 is YFSETQ. The CDR3 reads CASSLDRGLNTEAFF. The CDR3 nucleotides are TGCGCCAGCAGCTTGGACAGGGGATTGAACACTGAAGCTTTCTTT.

This clonotype has only a few counts. V and J are TRBV28 and TRBJ2-7, with TRBD1 matching 7 bases. J lost 7 bases, V lost 3 bases, and 9 bases had no gene match. Germline loops: CDR1 MDHEN, CDR2 SYDVKM. This CDR3 region has 14 residues. This CDR3 reads CASSFKQGRREQYF. DNA of the CDR3: TGTGCCAGCAGTTTCAAACAGGGGCGTAGGGAGCAGTACTTC.

This clonotype has a count of ten or more. This chain links TRBV2 with TRBJ2-1, with D hard to call. V shed 2 bases and J shed 10 bases, with 12 bases lying between them. Per germline, CDR1 SNHLY and CDR2 FYNNEI. The CDR3 consists of 13 residues. The CDR3 sequence is CASSERDGREQFF. As DNA, the CDR3 is TGTGCCAGCAGTGAAAGGGATGGAAGGGAGCAGTTCTTC.

This clonotype was counted only a few times. CDR3 bases: TGTGCCAGTAGTTCTGGGGCCCGGTGGCAGTTCTTC. Protein: CASSSGARWQFF. The chain uses TRBV19 and TRBJ2-1; a possible D gene is TRBD1 (5 bases). This CDR3 region has 12 residues. The V end lost 5 bases, the J end lost 12 bases, and 14 bases lay between the germline ends. Germline V gives CDR1 LNHDA, CDR2 SQIVND (reference sequence).

There are many counts of this clonotype. The V call is TRBV6-6, the J call TRBJ2-7, with 9 nucleotides matching TRBD1. Germline V gene sequence: CDR1 MNHNY, CDR2 SVGAGI (reference sequence). The CDR3 consists of 12 residues. Losses at the gene ends were 2 bases for V and 11 bases for J; bases not matched to a gene: 4. The CDR3 DNA reads TGTGCCAGCAGTTACGGACAGGGGAGGAAGTACTTC. This encodes CASSYGQGRKYF.

The chain has TRBV20-1 and TRBJ1-1, with D unclear. The length of the CDR3 is 14 residues. Deletions cut 1 base from V and 0 bases from J, with 9 bases between. CDR1 DFQATT and CDR2 SNEGSKA come from the germline V gene (reference sequence). The CDR3 sequence is CSARAVTMNTEAFF. DNA of the CDR3: TGCAGTGCTAGAGCGGTAACCATGAACACTGAAGCTTTCTTT.